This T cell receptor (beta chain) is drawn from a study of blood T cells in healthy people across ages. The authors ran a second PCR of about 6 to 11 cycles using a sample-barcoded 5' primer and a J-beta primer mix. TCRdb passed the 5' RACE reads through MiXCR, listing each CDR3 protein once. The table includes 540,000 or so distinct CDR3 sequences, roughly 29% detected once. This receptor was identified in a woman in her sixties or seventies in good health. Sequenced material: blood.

CDR3 protein: CASSLTAGTEAFF. Here the CDR3 DNA reads TGTGCCAGCAGCTTAACGGCGGGCACTGAAGCTTTCTTT. V and J are TRBV7-3 and TRBJ1-1; D not certain. Germline values: CDR1 SGHTA, CDR2 FQGTGA. Trimming cost V 0 bases and J 4 bases, with 6 bases left between them. CDR3 length: 13 amino acids. Full variable domain (rest looked up from reference TRBV7-3 and TRBJ1-1): GAGVSQTPSNKVTEKGKYVELRCDPISGHTALYWYRQSLGQGPEFLIYFQGTGAADDSGLPNDRFFAVRPEGSVSTLKIQRTERGDSAVYLCASSLTAGTEAFFGQGTRLTVV.